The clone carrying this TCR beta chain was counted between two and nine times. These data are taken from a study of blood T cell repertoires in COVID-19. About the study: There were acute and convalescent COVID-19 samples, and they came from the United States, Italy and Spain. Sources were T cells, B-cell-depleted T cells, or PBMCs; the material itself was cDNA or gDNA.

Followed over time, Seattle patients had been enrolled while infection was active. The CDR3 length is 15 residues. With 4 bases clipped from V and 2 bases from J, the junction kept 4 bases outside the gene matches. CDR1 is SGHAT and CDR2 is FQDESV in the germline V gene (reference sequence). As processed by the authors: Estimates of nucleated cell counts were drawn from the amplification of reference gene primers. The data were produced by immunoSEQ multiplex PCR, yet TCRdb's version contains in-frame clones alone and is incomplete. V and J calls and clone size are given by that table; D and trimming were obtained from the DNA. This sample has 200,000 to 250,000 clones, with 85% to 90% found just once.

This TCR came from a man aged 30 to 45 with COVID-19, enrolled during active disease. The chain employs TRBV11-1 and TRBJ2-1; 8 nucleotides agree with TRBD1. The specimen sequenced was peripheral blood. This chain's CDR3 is CASSSSRGPYNEQFF. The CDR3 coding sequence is TGTGCCAGCAGCTCATCCAGGGGGCCCTACAATGAGCAGTTCTTC. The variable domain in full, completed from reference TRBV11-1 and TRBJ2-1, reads EAEVAQSPRYKITEKSQAVAFWCDPISGHATLYWYRQILGQGPELLVQFQDESVVDDSQLPKDRFSAERLKGVDSTLKIQPAELGDSAMYLCASSSSRGPYNEQFFGPGTRLTVL.